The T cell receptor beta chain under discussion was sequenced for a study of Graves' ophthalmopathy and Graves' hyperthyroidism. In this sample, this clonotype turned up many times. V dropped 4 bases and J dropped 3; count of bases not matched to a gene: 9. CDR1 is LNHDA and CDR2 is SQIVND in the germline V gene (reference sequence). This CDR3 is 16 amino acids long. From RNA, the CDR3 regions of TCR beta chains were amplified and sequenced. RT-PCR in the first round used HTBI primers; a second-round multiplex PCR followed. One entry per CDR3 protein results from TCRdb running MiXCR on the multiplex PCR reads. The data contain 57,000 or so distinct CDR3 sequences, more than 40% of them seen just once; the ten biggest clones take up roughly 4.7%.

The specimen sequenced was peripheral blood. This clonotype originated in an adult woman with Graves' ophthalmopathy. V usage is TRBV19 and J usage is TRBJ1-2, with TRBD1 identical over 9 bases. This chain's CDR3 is CASSTFRQGDYYGYTF. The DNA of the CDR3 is TGTGCCAGTAGTACCTTTCGACAGGGGGACTACTATGGCTACACCTTC.